These 25 T cell receptor beta chains were sequenced from one sample in a study of blood T cell repertoires in COVID-19. TCRdb's table, derived via immunoSEQ multiplex PCR, lists solely in-frame clones and lacks some. The repertoire includes over 300,000 clones, around 90% of them detected once, and 5% to 8.5% sits in the top ten. The sample comprised peripheral blood. The receptor set was obtained from a man aged 18 to 35 with active or convalescent COVID-19.

The V gene is TRBV4-3, the J gene TRBJ1-1; 9 bases align to TRBD1. V trimming: 3 bases; J trimming: 1 base; junction bases outside the gene matches: 9. CDR3 length: 17 residues. Germline CDR1 reads LGHNA; CDR2 reads YSLEER. The CDR3 DNA reads as TGCGCCAGCAGCCACCCCGGGACAGGGATAAAGAACACTGAAGCTTTCTTT. The encoded protein is CASSHPGTGIKNTEAFF.

In DNA form, the CDR3 reads TGTGCCAGCAGTCGTTACAGGGATGGGATCTATGGCTACACCTTC. Residues: CASSRYRDGIYGYTF. The chain combines TRBV2 with TRBJ1-2, with D tentatively TRBD1 (6 bases). Germline V gene sequence: CDR1 SNHLY, CDR2 FYNNEI. The CDR3 runs 15 residues. Trimming pared 5 bases from V and 4 bases from J, leaving 17 bases between.

The V gene is TRBV7-9, the J gene TRBJ1-1; 7 bases fit TRBD1. Germline values: CDR1 SEHNR, CDR2 FQNEAQ (reference sequence). J gave up 2 bases and V 5 bases, and 8 bases lay outside the gene matches. The CDR3 runs 15 residues. The CDR3 coding sequence is TGTGCCAGCAGCGTGCTCGGGACAGCAAACACTGAAGCTTTCTTT. The encoded protein is CASSVLGTANTEAFF.

The chain uses TRBV3-1 (or the pseudogene TRBV3-2) and TRBJ1-5; unclear D gene. V lost 4 bases to trimming and J lost 0 bases, with 10 bases between them. CDR1 and CDR2 from the germline V gene are LGHDT and YNNKEL (reference sequence). This CDR3 is 15 amino acids long. The CDR3: CASSLGQVSNQPQHF. CDR3 nucleotides: TGTGCCAGCAGCCTTGGGCAGGTTAGCAATCAGCCCCAGCATTTT.

The V and J genes are TRBV28 and TRBJ2-3; the match to TRBD1 covers 7 bases. The ends lost 7 bases at V and 1 base at J; junction bases unmatched: 8. The CDR3 contains 15 residues. Per germline, CDR1 MDHEN and CDR2 SYDVKM. CDR3 sequence reads: CASTRPGTGTDTQYF. The CDR3, as DNA: TGTGCCAGCACCCGCCCCGGGACAGGCACAGATACGCAGTATTTT.

The genes are TRBV4-3 and TRBJ2-2; TRBD2 agrees at 8 bases. Trimming removed 1 base from V and 6 bases from J; junction bases left unmatched: 4. The CDR3 is 15 amino acids. In germline, CDR1 is LGHNA, CDR2 YSLEER. This CDR3 reads CASSQAGGPSGELFF. The DNA for the CDR3 is TGCGCCAGCAGCCAAGCGGGAGGGCCCTCCGGGGAGCTGTTTTTT.

The chain carries TRBV18 and TRBJ1-5; D call uncertain. Germline loops: CDR1 KGHSH, CDR2 LQKENI. This CDR3 is 16 amino acids long. The V and J ends lost 2 bases and 6 bases respectively, with 17 bases between them. The CDR3 is CASSPDFAGLGQPQHF. The CDR3 region has the DNA TGTGCCAGCTCACCAGACTTTGCGGGTTTGGGTCAGCCCCAGCATTTT.

The J gene is TRBJ2-2, the V gene TRBV11-2; 12 nucleotides match TRBD2. CDR1 and CDR2 from the germline V gene are SGHAT and FQNNGV. This CDR3 is built from 16 residues. J lost 9 bases, V lost 1 base, and 6 bases had no gene match. In DNA, the CDR3 is TGTGCCAGCAGCTTAGGACTAGCGGGAGAGTATAGGGAGCTGTTTTTT. As protein: CASSLGLAGEYRELFF.

The chain employs TRBV24-1 and TRBJ2-5, with 9 bases matching TRBD2. The CDR3 extends over 15 amino acids. The germline CDR1 and CDR2 sequences are KGHDR and SFDVKD. Germline trimming cut 2 bases from V and 5 bases from J; bases unmatched to any gene: 5. The CDR3 DNA reads as TGTGCCACCAGTGATTACGGCGGGAGGGGTGAGACCCAGTACTTC. The encoded protein is CATSDYGGRGETQYF.

Comments on this clone: Other DNA sequences within the sample encode an identical CDR3. The chain combines TRBV9 with TRBJ1-2; 12 bases line up with TRBD1. The CDR3 has 14 amino acids. V shed 3 bases and J 7 bases; nucleotides not matched to a gene: 4. CDR1 is SGDLS and CDR2 is YYNGEE in the germline V gene. This CDR3 is CASSAGQGAIGYTF. The CDR3 nucleotides are TGTGCCAGCAGCGCGGGACAGGGGGCGATTGGCTACACCTTC.

This rearrangement joins TRBV11-3 to TRBJ2-7; D is ambiguous. The CDR3 loop spans 14 amino acids. The ends were cut back, 5 bases at V and 6 bases at J, with 17 bases in the middle. Germline V lookup: CDR1 SGHNT, CDR2 YENEEA. The CDR3 nucleotides are TGTGCCAGCAGCCAGACTGCCACGGGTTCCGAGCAGTACTTC. Its protein product is CASSQTATGSEQYF.

This clone showed up just a few times. Distinct nucleotide sequences in the sample also encode this CDR3. J is TRBJ1-1 and V is TRBV2; TRBD1 aligns across 7 bases. The CDR3 totals 14 residues. V shed 6 bases, J shed 0 bases, and the junction held 4 bases outside the gene matches. Germline V CDR1 and CDR2: SNHLY, FYNNEI. The chain's CDR3 is CASRGQFMNTEAFF. DNA for the CDR3: TGTGCCAGCAGGGGACAGTTTATGAACACTGAAGCTTTCTTT.

The chain links TRBV19 to TRBJ1-5, with D perhaps TRBD1 (5 bases). Deletions cut 9 bases from V and 1 base from J, with 7 bases between. The CDR3 covers 12 residues. CDR1 LNHDA and CDR2 SQIVND come from the germline V gene (reference sequence). The CDR3 protein is CASNRSNQPQHF. CDR3 in DNA: TGTGCCAGCAACAGGAGCAATCAGCCCCAGCATTTT.

The chain combines TRBV29-1 with TRBJ2-7; 7 bases align to TRBD1. The V gene's germline CDR1 is SQVTM and CDR2 ANQGSEA. Trimming at V came to 6 bases and at J to 2 bases, leaving 7 bases not matched to a gene. This CDR3 contains 13 residues. The CDR3 DNA reads as TGCAGCGTCACCGGGACAGTTACCTACGAGCAGTACTTC. Translating it yields CSVTGTVTYEQYF.

The chain employs TRBV9 and TRBJ2-1; 7 nucleotides line up with TRBD2. There are 14 residues in the CDR3. Per the germline V gene, CDR1 is SGDLS and CDR2 is YYNGEE. V lost 3 bases and J lost 9; bases outside the gene matches: 9. This chain's CDR3 is CASSAIRTSGEQFF. CDR3 nucleotide sequence: TGTGCCAGCAGCGCCATTCGGACTAGTGGTGAGCAGTTCTTC.

The chain carries TRBV19 and TRBJ2-1; 10 bases map to TRBD2. Looked up from germline, CDR1 is LNHDA and CDR2 is SQIVND (reference sequence). After removal of 6 bases from V and 10 bases from J, the junction contained 15 bases not matched to a gene. The CDR3 contains 16 residues. The CDR3 DNA is TGTGCCAGTAGCCAGGAAGCAGCGGGGGGGCAGGAGGAGCAGTTCTTC. This gives the protein CASSQEAAGGQEEQFF.

The chain links TRBV27 to TRBJ1-2, with D possibly matching TRBD1 (5 bases). The germline V gene has CDR1 MNHEY and CDR2 SMNVEV (reference sequence). Trimming removed 5 bases at V and 5 bases at J, with 9 bases between. This CDR3 comprises 12 residues. The DNA for the CDR3 is TGTGCCAGCAGTCCAGGGTCGTATGGCTACACCTTC. Translating gives CASSPGSYGYTF.

J is TRBJ1-1 and V is TRBV6-6; weak D call: TRBD1 (6 bases). Deletions cut 1 base from V and 5 bases from J, with 17 bases between. CDR1 and CDR2 from the germline V gene are MNHNY and SVGAGI (reference sequence). The CDR3 runs to 16 residues. The CDR3 sequence: CASSYFGGARGTEAFF. The CDR3 nucleotides read TGTGCCAGCAGTTACTTTGGGGGCGCGAGAGGGACTGAAGCTTTCTTT.

The J gene is TRBJ2-7, the V gene TRBV7-2; maybe TRBD2 (6 bases). Trimming left V 3 bases short and J 5 bases short, with 14 bases between. The germline V gene encodes CDR1 SGHTA and CDR2 FQGNSA. This CDR3 is 14 amino acids long. The CDR3 region is CASSFLGEADEQYF. The CDR3 DNA follows: TGTGCCAGCAGCTTTCTAGGGGAGGCCGACGAGCAGTACTTC.

This chain joins TRBV7-9 and TRBJ1-2; possible D gene TRBD1, 5 bases. The germline CDR1 and CDR2 sequences are SEHNR and FQNEAQ (reference sequence). V lost 2 bases to trimming and J lost 6 bases, with 19 bases between them. This CDR3 comprises 16 residues. CDR3 bases: TGTGCCAGCAGCTTACGGGGGACGACGAACCCCAATGGCTACACCTTC. Translating gives CASSLRGTTNPNGYTF.

The chain uses TRBV2 and TRBJ1-4; 9 bases line up with TRBD1. This CDR3 is 14 amino acids long. The germline V gene encodes CDR1 SNHLY and CDR2 FYNNEI. The junction had 5 bases not matched to a gene; V was cut back by 7 bases and J by 5 bases. The CDR3 DNA reads TGTGCCAGCAACCCGGGACAGGGAAATGAAAAACTGTTTTTT. This sequence encodes CASNPGQGNEKLFF. The full variable domain, in which reference TRBV2 and TRBJ1-4 provide the parts outside the CDR3, is EPEVTQTPSHQVTQMGQEVILRCVPISNHLYFYWYRQILGQKVEFLVSFYNNEISEKSEIFDDQFSVERPDGSNFTLKIRSTKLEDSAMYFCASNPGQGNEKLFFGSGTQLSVL.

The chain has TRBV6-6 and TRBJ2-1; D is unresolved. CDR3 length equals 14 residues. V dropped 1 base and J dropped 5 bases, with 9 bases sitting between them. Germline CDR1 reads MNHNY; CDR2 reads SVGAGI (reference sequence). As DNA, the CDR3 is TGTGCCAGCAGTTACTTCCTAAGCAACAATGAGCAGTTCTTC. Translating it yields CASSYFLSNNEQFF.

This chain links TRBV2 with TRBJ2-7; D is possibly TRBD1 (6 bases). Trimming stripped 6 bases from V and 5 bases from J, with 20 bases between. The CDR3 length is 15 residues. In germline, CDR1 is SNHLY, CDR2 FYNNEI. Written as DNA, the CDR3 is TGTGCCAGCAGCCCGCGGTGGCTGGGGGCGAACGAGCAGTACTTC. Residues: CASSPRWLGANEQYF.

The rearrangement uses TRBV3-1 (or the pseudogene TRBV3-2) and TRBJ2-7, with 13 bases identical to TRBD2. CDR1 is LGHDT and CDR2 is YNNKEL in the germline V gene (reference sequence). V dropped 4 bases and J dropped 2; count of bases not matched to a gene: 11. This CDR3 is built from 18 residues. The CDR3 nucleotides read TGTGCCAGCAGCCCCGGACTAGCGGGAGAGCGGTTCACCTACGAGCAGTACTTC. It yields the protein CASSPGLAGERFTYEQYF.

The rearrangement links TRBV19 to TRBJ2-1; 8 nucleotides align to TRBD1. The ends lost 9 bases at V and 1 base at J; junction bases unmatched: 5. This CDR3 is 14 amino acids long. Germline CDR1 and CDR2: LNHDA and SQIVND (reference sequence). The CDR3 DNA sequence: TGTGCCAGCCTGGACAGGGAGTCCTACAATGAGCAGTTCTTC. It translates to CASLDRESYNEQFF.